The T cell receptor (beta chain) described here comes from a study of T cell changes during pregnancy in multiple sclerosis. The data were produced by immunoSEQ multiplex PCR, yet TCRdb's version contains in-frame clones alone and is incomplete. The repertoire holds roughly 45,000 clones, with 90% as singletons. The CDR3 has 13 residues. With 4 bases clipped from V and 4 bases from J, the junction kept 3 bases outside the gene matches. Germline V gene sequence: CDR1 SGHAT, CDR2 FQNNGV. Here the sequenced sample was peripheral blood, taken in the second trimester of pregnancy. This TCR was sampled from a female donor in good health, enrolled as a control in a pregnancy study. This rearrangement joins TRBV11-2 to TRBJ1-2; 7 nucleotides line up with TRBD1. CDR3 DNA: TGTGCCAGCAGCTGGGACAGCTTCTATGGCTACACCTTC. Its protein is CASSWDSFYGYTF.